The 9 T cell receptor beta chains given below trace back to one sample, sequenced in a study of CD4 and CD8 cells across lung adenocarcinoma regions (dated by TCRdb to 2017 to 2018). Library method: PCR. Instrument on record: HiSeq X Ten. TCRdb reworked the public reads: Q25 trimming with fastp, MiXCR clone assembly, productive beta chains retained. Here each entry gathers all rows of one CDR3 protein and keeps the most common genes and DNA. For this sample there are approximately 12,000 distinct CDR3 sequences; approximately 50% appear just once. Of the sample, roughly 30% is held by the ten largest clones. The material sequenced was CD8+ T cells from the center of a lung tumor. What this sample's cell subset or site label stands for: tumor center region. These receptors all stem from a female donor with lung adenocarcinoma. The CD4 and CD8 labels of this study may be unreliable.

In its sample, this clonotype is medium-sized (0.01 to 0.1%). The chain has TRBV6-1 and TRBJ2-2; possible D gene TRBD1, 6 bases. Germline CDR1 and CDR2: MNHNS and SASEGT. The CDR3 is made up of 15 amino acids. Trimming left V 6 bases short and J 2 bases short, with 13 bases between. CDR3 sequence reads: CASSSGTQNTGELFF. DNA of the CDR3: TGTGCCAGCAGCTCCGGGACACAAAACACCGGGGAGCTGTTTTTT.

This clonotype was detected a few times. This rearrangement joins TRBV12-3 or TRBV12-4 to TRBJ2-1; 12 positions match TRBD1. The end of the DNA aligns better with TRBJ2-7, so the J call may be wrong. This CDR3 is built from 15 residues. The CDR3 coding sequence is TGTGCCAGCAGATCCCTCCGGGACAGGGGGCACGAGCAGTACTTC. The encoded protein is CASRSLRDRGHEQYF.

The table lists this clonotype with a few counts. This rearrangement joins TRBV6-1 to TRBJ2-3, with D unclear. The CDR3 is made up of 15 amino acids. Trimming took 6 bases from V and 0 from J, leaving 13 bases between them. CDR1 and CDR2 (germline): MNHNS, SASEGT. This CDR3 is CASRPRETSTDTQYF. In nucleotides, the CDR3 is TGTGCCAGCAGACCTAGAGAGACTAGCACAGATACGCAGTATTTT.

This clonotype came up once. The gene calls are TRBV6-1 and TRBJ2-1; D is unclear. The CDR3 sequence is 11 residues long. Germline V gene sequence: CDR1 MNHNS, CDR2 SASEGT. Between the trimmed V and J ends, which lost 11 bases and 12 bases, there was a span of 17 bases. The CDR3 sequence is CAGKRRDAQFF. In DNA form, the CDR3 reads TGTGCCGGCAAGAGGCGAGATGCGCAGTTCTTC.

The gene calls are TRBV6-5 and TRBJ2-1; tentatively, D is TRBD2 (5 bases). Germline V CDR1 and CDR2: MNHEY, SVGAGI. The CDR3 contains 15 residues. V was trimmed by 6 bases and J by 7 bases, leaving 19 bases between them. The DNA of the CDR3 is TGTGCCAGCAGATTCTCCGGTATTAGCGCAAATGAGCAGTTCTTC. Its translation is CASRFSGISANEQFF.

J is TRBJ1-2 and V is TRBV6-1; D is perhaps TRBD1 (5 bases). This CDR3 is built from 14 residues. Germline V gene sequence: CDR1 MNHNS, CDR2 SASEGT. The ends were cut back, 7 bases at V and 4 bases at J, with 16 bases in the middle. The CDR3: CASNLGGTAYGYTF. Here the CDR3 DNA reads TGTGCCAGCAATCTTGGAGGGACCGCCTATGGCTACACCTTC.

The chain links TRBV7-3 to TRBJ2-1, with D perhaps matching TRBD2 (6 bases). The ends were cut back, 5 bases at V and 6 bases at J, with 17 bases in the middle. The length of the CDR3 is 15 residues. Per the germline V gene, CDR1 is SGHTA and CDR2 is FQGTGA. DNA for the CDR3: TGTGCCAGCAGCCTCGGGGGAGCGGGCCCCAATGAGCAGTTCTTC. It translates to CASSLGGAGPNEQFF.

This clonotype occurred a few times. The chain combines TRBV27 with TRBJ2-6, with unresolved D. CDR3 length equals 13 residues. Germline CDR1 is MNHEY and CDR2 is SMNVEV (reference sequence). Trimming stripped 3 bases from V and 4 bases from J, with 4 bases between. CDR3 sequence: CASSLTGANVLTF. For the CDR3, the DNA is TGTGCCAGCAGTTTGACCGGGGCCAACGTCCTGACTTTC.

The chain has TRBV4-1 and TRBJ1-2; TRBD1 aligns across 8 bases. Germline V gene data show CDR1 as MGHRA and CDR2 as YSYEKL. The junction had 1 base not matched to a gene; V was cut back by 0 bases and J by 4 bases. This CDR3 is 14 amino acids long. The CDR3 DNA sequence: TGCGCCAGCAGCCAAGATACAGGGGGCTATGGCTACACCTTC. Its protein is CASSQDTGGYGYTF.